Listed below are T cell receptor beta chains from one sample, sequenced in a study of blood T cell repertoires in COVID-19. Measured with immunoSEQ multiplex PCR; TCRdb has only the in-frame clones, and not every one. Of over 200,000 clones detected, approximately 91% appear once; the ten largest clones hold 0.65% to 0.8%. The sequencing input was peripheral blood. The receptors were gathered from a human donor in a cohort sampled during active COVID-19. Both conserved end residues are part of each CDR3. D genes are given only for firm matches. The size field is filled for only some rows; it gives once, few, many or a size class.

TRBJ2-4 TRBV14 . . CASSQEGGAAKNIQYF TGTGCCAGCAGCCAAGAGGGCGGGGCGGCCAAAAACATTCAGTACTTC
TRBJ1-1 TRBV28 . few CASRSQGRVNTEAFF TGTGCCAGCAGGTCTCAGGGCCGCGTGAACACTGAAGCTTTCTTT
TRBJ1-2 TRBV27 TRBD1 . CASSLSGTGPLGYTF TGTGCCAGCAGTTTATCTGGGACAGGGCCCCTCGGCTACACCTTC
TRBJ2-7 TRBV6-5 TRBD1 . CASSCPGQGAYEQYF TGTGCCAGCAGTTGCCCGGGACAGGGGGCCTACGAGCAGTACTTC
TRBJ2-5 TRBV2 . . CASSAELVVHGTQYF TGTGCCAGCAGTGCCGAACTAGTTGTCCATGGGACCCAGTACTTC
TRBJ1-6 TRBV7-2 . . CASSLAGIFNSPLHF TGTGCCAGCAGCTTAGCCGGGATTTTTAATTCACCCCTCCACTTT
TRBJ2-4 TRBV27 . once CASSLSSPLAKNIQYF TGTGCCAGCAGTTTATCTTCCCCCCTGGCCAAAAACATTCAGTACTTC
TRBJ2-1 TRBV3-1/TRBV3-2 TRBD2 . CASSQGMLRWGGPHNEQFF TGTGCCAGCAGCCAAGGAATGTTGCGTTGGGGAGGGCCCCACAATGAGCAGTTCTTC
TRBJ1-3 TRBV11-1 TRBD1 . CASSTRTGSGNTIYF TGTGCCAGCAGCACCCGGACAGGGTCTGGAAACACCATATATTTT
TRBJ2-7 TRBV30 TRBD2 . CAWRTIAGVPEQYF TGTGCCTGGAGAACAATAGCGGGGGTTCCCGAGCAGTACTTC
TRBJ2-5 TRBV24-1 . once CATSDADTAYQETQYF TGTGCCACCAGTGACGCGGACACCGCCTACCAAGAGACCCAGTACTTC
TRBJ1-4 TRBV25-1 . once CASSESTGGRGEKLFF TGTGCCAGCAGTGAATCGACGGGTGGCAGGGGTGAAAAACTGTTTTTT
TRBJ2-7 TRBV5-1 . . CASSQGSSYEQYF TGCGCCAGCAGCCAGGGATCGTCCTACGAGCAGTACTTC
TRBJ1-2 TRBV19 TRBD1 . CASSMGQGAVNYGYTF TGTGCCAGTAGTATGGGACAGGGGGCAGTTAACTATGGCTACACCTTC
TRBJ2-5 TRBV29-1 . . CSVEDQDYQETQYF TGCAGCGTTGAAGATCAGGACTACCAAGAGACCCAGTACTTC
TRBJ1-2 TRBV20-1 . . CSASPRQINYGYTF TGCAGTGCTAGTCCCCGACAGATTAACTATGGCTACACCTTC
TRBJ1-1 TRBV15 . . CATRGGTLNTEAFF TGTGCCACCAGAGGGGGAACCCTGAACACTGAAGCTTTCTTT
TRBJ1-2 TRBV12-3/TRBV12-4 . . CASSLPGVRYTF TGTGCCAGCAGTTTACCCGGAGTACGTTACACCTTC
TRBJ2-1 TRBV7-9 . . CASSSRVAASDEQFF TGTGCCAGCAGCTCACGGGTAGCGGCCTCGGATGAGCAGTTCTTC
TRBJ2-7 TRBV3-1/TRBV3-2 TRBD2 few CASSRIAGATSTYEQYF TGTGCCAGCAGCCGTATAGCGGGAGCCACCTCTACCTACGAGCAGTACTTC
TRBJ2-3 TRBV2 . . CASRRQGSADTQYF TGTGCCAGCCGGCGGCAGGGTAGTGCAGATACGCAGTATTTT
TRBJ1-5 TRBV2 . . CASRAGGSNQPQHF TGTGCCAGCAGGGCGGGGGGAAGCAATCAGCCCCAGCATTTT
TRBJ2-5 TRBV30 . . CAWRARETQYF TGTGCCTGGAGAGCCCGGGAGACCCAGTACTTC
TRBJ1-4 TRBV5-1 TRBD1 . CASRPGTGSEKLFF TGCGCCAGCAGGCCCGGGACAGGGAGTGAAAAACTGTTTTTT
TRBJ1-2 TRBV5-1 TRBD1 . CASSPGQSNYGYTF TGCGCCAGCAGCCCGGGACAGTCTAACTATGGCTACACCTTC
TRBJ1-4 TRBV6-5 . once CASSSGVHREKLFF TGTGCCAGCAGTTCAGGGGTTCATCGGGAAAAACTGTTTTTT
TRBJ2-2 TRBV11-2 . . CASSTGQNTGELFF TGTGCCAGCAGCACGGGACAGAACACCGGGGAGCTGTTTTTT
TRBJ1-5 TRBV19 TRBD1 . CASSLRGTGFNQPQHF TGTGCCAGTAGCCTGCGCGGGACAGGCTTCAATCAGCCCCAGCATTTT
TRBJ1-2 TRBV28 . once CASSSYRRQDIEGYTF TGTGCCAGCAGTTCTTATCGACGACAGGATATTGAGGGCTACACCTTC
TRBJ2-3 TRBV7-2 TRBD2 once CASSLQREKGNTQYF TGTGCCAGCAGCTTACAGCGGGAAAAAGGGAATACGCAGTATTTT
TRBJ2-7 TRBV10-3 TRBD2 once CAISEFSSGTYEQYF TGTGCCATCAGTGAGTTCTCTAGCGGGACCTACGAGCAGTACTTC
TRBJ2-7 TRBV30 TRBD1 few CASQGQGVNEQYF TGTGCCTCCCAGGGACAGGGGGTCAACGAGCAGTACTTC
TRBJ1-1 TRBV29-1 . . CSVDRGGNTEAFF TGCAGCGTTGATCGGGGGGGAAACACTGAAGCTTTCTTT
TRBJ2-3 TRBV3-1/TRBV3-2 TRBD2 . CASSHIGTSGGLDTQYF TGTGCCAGCAGCCATATAGGGACTAGCGGGGGGTTGGATACGCAGTATTTT
TRBJ2-7 TRBV4-3 TRBD1 . CASSHPGQGQYEQYF TGCGCCAGCAGCCATCCGGGACAGGGACAATACGAGCAGTACTTC
TRBJ1-3 TRBV5-4 TRBD1 . CASSGQGLSGNTIYF TGTGCCAGCAGCGGACAGGGTCTCTCTGGAAACACCATATATTTT
TRBJ2-4 TRBV9 . . CASSVASQGNIQYF TGTGCCAGCAGCGTAGCTTCGCAGGGGAACATTCAGTACTTC
TRBJ2-2 TRBV27 . . CASSGSGQRTTSTNTGELFF TGTGCCAGCAGCGGATCGGGACAGAGGACTACCAGTACTAACACCGGGGAGCTGTTTTTT
TRBJ1-1 TRBV6-6 TRBD1 . CASSYRGLEAFF TGTGCCAGCAGTTACAGGGGGCTTGAAGCTTTCTTT
TRBJ1-4 TRBV6-6 . . CASRDPGVINEKLFF TGTGCCAGCAGGGACCCGGGGGTGATTAATGAAAAACTGTTTTTT
TRBJ2-5 TRBV29-1 TRBD2 . CSVDAAGRVAQYF TGCAGCGTTGACGCGGCAGGGAGGGTGGCCCAGTACTTC
TRBJ1-6 TRBV4-2 TRBD1 . CASSQDGPGQDYSPLHF TGTGCCAGCAGCCAAGATGGGCCGGGACAGGACTATTCACCCCTCCACTTT
TRBJ1-5 TRBV5-6 . . CASNEGLRTDQPQHF TGTGCCAGCAACGAAGGACTCAGGACAGATCAGCCCCAGCATTTT
TRBJ1-2 TRBV4-1 TRBD1 few CASSRVRGQAGGYTF TGCGCCAGCAGCCGAGTACGGGGACAGGCAGGTGGCTACACCTTC
TRBJ2-1 TRBV4-3 TRBD1 once CASSTQGAREQFF TGCGCCAGCAGCACGCAGGGGGCGCGGGAGCAGTTCTTC
TRBJ1-5 TRBV27 TRBD1 . CASRTGTGELGRQPQHF TGTGCCAGCAGAACCGGGACAGGGGAACTAGGACGTCAGCCCCAGCATTTT
TRBJ2-7 TRBV19 . . CASSIGGVAYEQYF TGTGCCAGTAGTATAGGCGGGGTCGCCTACGAGCAGTACTTC
TRBJ2-7 TRBV2 TRBD2 once CASREPGTSGGSEQYF TGTGCCAGCAGGGAGCCCGGGACTAGCGGGGGTAGCGAGCAGTACTTC
TRBJ2-1 TRBV20-1 . . CSASAVGEQFF TGCAGTGCTTCTGCGGTAGGTGAGCAGTTCTTC
TRBJ2-5 TRBV24-1 . . CATSDGSYRETQYF TGTGCCACCAGTGACGGTAGTTATCGAGAGACCCAGTACTTC
TRBJ2-7 TRBV5-1 . . CASSLASGLTYEQYF TGCGCCAGCAGCTTGGCCTCCGGTCTTACCTACGAGCAGTACTTC
TRBJ2-7 TRBV13 TRBD2 . CASSPLLAGKGGEQYF TGTGCCAGCAGCCCCTTACTAGCGGGAAAGGGGGGCGAGCAGTACTTC
TRBJ1-1 TRBV6-1 TRBD1 . CASSETGVEAFF TGTGCCAGCAGTGAAACAGGGGTTGAAGCTTTCTTT
TRBJ1-2 TRBV2 TRBD1 once CASVPPRGQNSYGYTF TGTGCCAGCGTACCCCCGAGGGGACAGAACTCCTATGGCTACACCTTC
TRBJ1-2 TRBV5-4 . . CASSSPVNGYTF TGTGCCAGCAGTTCCCCAGTAAATGGCTACACCTTC